These 16 T cell receptor beta chains share one sample of origin, sequenced in a study of cytomegalovirus exposure and HLA in healthy donors. The PCR employed 60 Vbeta primers together with 13 Jbeta primers. The protocol was immunoSEQ multiplex PCR, while the TCRdb copy is restricted to in-frame clones and leaves out a portion. The sample has about 140,000 clones; over 75% are singletons. The specimen was PBMCs. Receptors were obtained from a woman between 40 and 55 years old in good health and CMV-seronegative.

The chain links TRBV10-3 to TRBJ2-5; weak D call: TRBD1 (6 bases). This CDR3 has 13 residues. Germline CDR1 ENHRY, CDR2 SYGVKD. Trimming took 5 bases from V and 2 from J, leaving 9 bases between them. CDR3 coding DNA: TGTGCCATCAGTTACACAGGGCAAGAGACCCAGTACTTC. This gives the protein CAISYTGQETQYF.

As for this clone: One end of the junction fails to match germline, which may point to a read error. The rearrangement joins TRBV7-9 to TRBJ2-4; 7 nucleotides line up with TRBD1. CDR1 and CDR2 from the germline V gene are SEHNR and FQNEAQ (reference sequence). The CDR3 contains 15 residues. CDR3: CSSSSDRQGQNIQYF. In nucleotides, the CDR3 is TGTTCCAGCAGCTCAGATAGACAGGGCCAAAACATTCAGTACTTC.

This chain uses TRBV2 with TRBJ2-2, with 7 positions matching TRBD2. CDR1 and CDR2 (germline): SNHLY, FYNNEI. With 7 bases clipped from V and 2 bases from J, the junction kept 7 bases outside the gene matches. The CDR3 extends over 15 amino acids. The CDR3 here is CASTLGLPNTGELFF. The CDR3, as DNA: TGTGCCAGCACATTGGGACTACCCAACACCGGGGAGCTGTTTTTT.

V gene TRBV7-9 combines with J gene TRBJ2-1; 10 bases fit TRBD2. V shed 6 bases, J shed 8 bases, and the junction held 16 bases outside the gene matches. This CDR3 comprises 17 residues. Germline V lookup: CDR1 SEHNR, CDR2 FQNEAQ (reference sequence). CDR3 DNA: TGTGCCAGCAGTTGGCGGTCGTCTAGCGGGAGTTTGGATGAGCAGTTCTTC. It is translated as CASSWRSSSGSLDEQFF.

The chain uses TRBV5-1 and TRBJ2-5; 13 bases map to TRBD2. The length of the CDR3 is 14 residues. V dropped 4 bases and J dropped 3; count of bases not matched to a gene: 0. Germline V gene data show CDR1 as SGHRS and CDR2 as YFSETQ. The CDR3 protein is CASSGTSGEETQYF. DNA for the CDR3: TGCGCCAGCAGCGGGACTAGCGGGGAAGAGACCCAGTACTTC.

V gene TRBV7-9 combines with J gene TRBJ2-4; D call uncertain. Germline V gene sequence: CDR1 SEHNR, CDR2 FQNEAQ (reference sequence). The V and J ends lost 3 bases and 6 bases respectively, with 6 bases between them. The CDR3 totals 12 residues. CDR3 nucleotides: TGTGCCAGCAGCTTCCCAGGAAACATTCAGTACTTC. It yields the protein CASSFPGNIQYF.

Only one count was recorded for this clone. CDR3 amino acids: CASSPTYDRNSPLHF. CDR3 nucleotide sequence: TGTGCCAGCAGCCCAACCTATGACAGGAATTCACCCCTCCACTTT. The chain combines TRBV7-7 with TRBJ1-6, with D possibly being TRBD1 (6 bases). CDR3 length: 15 residues. The germline V and J ends were trimmed by 5 bases and 7 bases, with 15 bases remaining between them. Germline CDR1 reads SSHAT; CDR2 reads FNYEAQ (reference sequence).

The chain recombines TRBV6-5 with TRBJ1-5; TRBD1 aligns across 8 bases. Germline loops: CDR1 MNHEY, CDR2 SVGAGI. The V segment lost 4 bases and the J segment 8 bases; nucleotides outside the gene matches: 7. This CDR3 has 14 residues. CDR3 sequence reads: CASSSSTGDEPQHF. The CDR3 region has the DNA TGTGCCAGCAGTTCCTCGACAGGGGATGAGCCCCAGCATTTT.

The count of this clone is one. This chain connects TRBV2 to TRBJ1-1, with 9 bases fitting TRBD1. The V gene's germline CDR1 is SNHLY and CDR2 FYNNEI. The CDR3 has 13 amino acids. The V and J ends lost 5 bases and 11 bases, in that order; junction bases with no gene match: 9. Written as DNA, the CDR3 is TGTGCCAGCAGTATGGACAGGGGCCCTCTGGCTTTCTTT. The encoded protein is CASSMDRGPLAFF. Combining the CDR3 with reference TRBV2 and TRBJ1-1 gives the whole variable domain EPEVTQTPSHQVTQMGQEVILRCVPISNHLYFYWYRQILGQKVEFLVSFYNNEISEKSEIFDDQFSVERPDGSNFTLKIRSTKLEDSAMYFCASSMDRGPLAFFGQGTRLTVV.

V is TRBV11-3 and J is TRBJ2-2; possible D gene TRBD1, 6 bases. The CDR3 covers 15 residues. V was cut by 5 bases and J by 0 bases, with 10 bases left in between. Germline V gives CDR1 SGHNT, CDR2 YENEEA. The CDR3 sequence: CASSHRTANTGELFF. In DNA, the CDR3 is TGTGCCAGCAGCCACCGGACAGCGAACACCGGGGAGCTGTTTTTT.

This sequence joins TRBV7-9 and TRBJ2-7, with 8 bases fitting TRBD1. Germline V gene data show CDR1 as SEHNR and CDR2 as FQNEAQ (reference sequence). CDR3 length equals 18 residues. Trimming took 2 bases from V and 3 from J; bases not matched to a gene: 15. CDR3 sequence reads: CASSLLLGGEQGDYEQYF. As DNA, the CDR3 is TGTGCCAGCAGCTTATTGCTAGGGGGTGAACAGGGGGACTACGAGCAGTACTTC.

V gene TRBV4-1 combines with J gene TRBJ2-1; 12 bases line up with TRBD2. This CDR3 comprises 21 residues. V lost 2 bases to trimming and J lost 5 bases; unmatched junction nucleotides: 19. CDR1 is MGHRA, CDR2 YSYEKL, per germline. CDR3 bases: TGCGCCAGCAGCCAAAGATGGGAGGGGCAGTCCAGGACTAGCGGGAACAATGAGCAGTTCTTC. Its translation is CASSQRWEGQSRTSGNNEQFF.

The chain uses TRBV7-2 and TRBJ2-3; 7 nucleotides line up with TRBD1. This CDR3 spans 17 amino acids. The trim removed 1 base at V and 3 bases at J, leaving 10 bases unmatched. CDR1 is SGHTA, CDR2 FQGNSA, per germline. The CDR3 DNA sequence: TGTGCCAGCAGCTTAGGGTTCCCAGGGGGAACGACAGATACGCAGTATTTT. Translating gives CASSLGFPGGTTDTQYF.

Comment on this clone: An end of the junction does not agree with germline; a read error may underlie this. This sample includes further DNA sequences coding for the same CDR3. The V call is TRBV5-6, the J call TRBJ1-5; maybe TRBD1 (6 bases). The CDR3 has 15 amino acids. Looked up from germline, CDR1 is SGHDT and CDR2 is YYEEEE. The CDR3 nucleotides are TGTGCCAGCAGCTTGTTTGGGACACCATATCAGCCCCAGCACTTT. Translated: CASSLFGTPYQPQHF.

The J gene is TRBJ2-5, the V gene TRBV5-1; D is unresolved. The CDR3 runs 13 residues. The ends were cut back, 4 bases at V and 1 base at J, with 8 bases in the middle. CDR1 is SGHRS, CDR2 YFSETQ, per germline. CDR3 protein: CASSPSVQETQYF. The CDR3 coding sequence is TGCGCCAGCAGCCCTAGTGTCCAAGAGACCCAGTACTTC.

V is TRBV6-6 and J is TRBJ1-2; D remains ambiguous. This CDR3 has 15 amino acids. The germline V gene encodes CDR1 MNHNY and CDR2 SVGAGI (reference sequence). Between the trimmed V and J ends, which lost 4 bases and 4 bases, there was a span of 16 bases. The CDR3, as DNA: TGTGCCAGCAGTTCTCCCGGGGAGGGTGTCTATGGCTACACCTTC. Translated: CASSSPGEGVYGYTF.